Here is one TCR beta chain with its context. No antigen is known for it. Single viable CD3+CD4+CD8-CD45RO+ cells were sorted as the memory CD4+ T cells. Germline V CDR1 and CDR2: SGHNT, YYREEE (reference sequence). V was clipped by 2 bases and J by 9 bases; unmatched bases: 3. The CDR3 length is 15 residues. Original data processing: Out-of-frame sequences were removed, leaving roughly 2,200,000 distinct TCRbeta sequences. TCRdb's table, derived via immunoSEQ multiplex PCR, lists solely in-frame clones and lacks some. The V and J calls and clone size come from that table; D and trimming were worked out from the DNA. The sample contains about 46,000 clones, around 74% of which appear only once. This specimen comes from a study of memory CD4+ T cells and cytomegalovirus serostatus. Study-wide background: Healthy Belgian adult donors included several CMV-positive and 20 to 30 CMV-negative people. Points from the study as a whole: The CMV-associated TCR signature appears largely within the CD4+ memory repertoire.

The rearrangement joins TRBV5-4 to TRBJ1-6; TRBD1 matches 12 bases. The source material was memory CD4+ T cells from blood. The clonotype comes from an adult in good health and CMV-seronegative. CDR3 sequence: CASSFRDRGLSPLHF. CDR3 nucleotide sequence: TGTGCCAGCAGCTTCCGGGACAGGGGGCTTTCACCCCTCCACTTT.